The 3 T cell receptor beta chains given below trace back to one sample, sequenced in a study of blood T cell repertoires in COVID-19. Generated by immunoSEQ multiplex PCR, the TCRdb table keeps only in-frame clones and is missing some. Found here are 150,000 to 200,000 clones, about 84% of them singletons; the top ten hold under 7%. The sample was PBMCs or T cells enriched from blood (not recorded which). These receptors were collected from a middle-aged man who had recovered from COVID-19.

The rearrangement joins TRBV2 to TRBJ2-2; D uncertain. Germline values: CDR1 SNHLY, CDR2 FYNNEI. The CDR3 contains 14 residues. The V end was cut by 6 bases, the J end by 1 base, with 9 bases between. CDR3 protein: CASSESGNTGELFF. The CDR3 DNA follows: TGTGCCAGCAGCGAGTCGGGGAACACCGGGGAGCTGTTTTTT.

There are a few counts of this clone. The chain joins TRBV24-1 to TRBJ2-1, with 10 bases lining up with TRBD1. Per the germline V gene, CDR1 is KGHDR and CDR2 is SFDVKD. The CDR3 totals 13 residues. Trimming at V came to 10 bases and at J to 8 bases, leaving 7 bases not matched to a gene. CDR3 amino acids: CATGQGGWDEQFF. CDR3 DNA sequence: TGTGCCACTGGACAGGGGGGTTGGGATGAGCAGTTCTTC.

J is TRBJ1-6 and V is TRBV7-3; 10 positions match TRBD1. The germline V gene encodes CDR1 SGHTA and CDR2 FQGTGA. The J segment lost 5 bases and the V segment lost 5 bases, leaving 3 bases of the junction unmatched. This CDR3 is built from 15 residues. As DNA, the CDR3 is TGTGCCAGCAGCCCCGGACAGGGGGATAATTCACCCCTCCACTTT. This translates into CASSPGQGDNSPLHF.